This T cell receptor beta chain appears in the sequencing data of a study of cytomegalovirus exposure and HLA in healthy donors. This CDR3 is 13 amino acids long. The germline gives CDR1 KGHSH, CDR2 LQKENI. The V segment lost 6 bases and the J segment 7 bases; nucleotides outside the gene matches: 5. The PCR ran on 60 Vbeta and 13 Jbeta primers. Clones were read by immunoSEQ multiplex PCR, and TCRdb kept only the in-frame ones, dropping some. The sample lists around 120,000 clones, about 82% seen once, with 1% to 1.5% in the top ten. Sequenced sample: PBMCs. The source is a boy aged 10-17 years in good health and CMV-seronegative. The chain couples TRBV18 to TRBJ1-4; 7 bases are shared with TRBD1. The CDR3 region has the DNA TGTGCCAGCTCGCCTGACAGGGCTGAAAAACTGTTTTTT. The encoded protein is CASSPDRAEKLFF.